A single sample gave rise to the 27 T cell receptor beta chains below, sequenced in a study of cytomegalovirus exposure and HLA in healthy donors. PCR amplification relied on 60 Vbeta primers (plus 13 Jbeta primers). TCRdb's copy holds only in-frame clones and misses some; the assay was immunoSEQ multiplex PCR. The sample spans around 200,000 clones; the ten largest clones claim around 1.1%. What was sequenced was PBMCs. Receptor source: a girl aged 2-9 years in good health and CMV-seropositive.

V usage is TRBV29-1 and J usage is TRBJ2-2, with D possibly being TRBD2 (5 bases). In germline, CDR1 is SQVTM, CDR2 ANQGSEA. The CDR3 extends over 17 amino acids. The DNA for the CDR3 is TGCAATCCCCCACCCACCCCCACTAGTTCTGACACCGGGGAGCTGTTTTTT. Translated, it gives CNPPPTPTSSDTGELFF.

The J gene is TRBJ2-2, the V gene TRBV10-3; D is perhaps TRBD2 (6 bases). V lost 0 bases and J lost 6, with 8 bases in between. Germline V lookup: CDR1 ENHRY, CDR2 SYGVKD. CDR3 size: 14 residues. DNA of the CDR3: TGTGCCATCAGTGAGTCCGCGGGGTCCGGGGAGCTGTTTTTT. It yields the protein CAISESAGSGELFF.

This chain links TRBV28 with TRBJ2-6; weak D call: TRBD2 (5 bases). CDR1 is MDHEN, CDR2 SYDVKM, per germline. The CDR3 sequence is 18 residues long. V dropped 3 bases and J dropped 2 bases, with 17 bases sitting between them. The CDR3 protein is CASSLREISAPGANVLTF. The CDR3 region has the DNA TGTGCCAGCAGTTTGCGAGAAATTAGCGCGCCTGGGGCCAACGTCCTGACTTTC. The entire variable domain, with the rest obtained from reference TRBV28 and TRBJ2-6, is as follows: DVKVTQSSRYLVKRTGEKVFLECVQDMDHENMFWYRQDPGLGLRLIYFSYDVKMKEKGDIPEGYSVSREKKERFSLILESASTNQTSMYLCASSLREISAPGANVLTFGAGSRLTVL.

The chain is built from TRBV28 and TRBJ1-2; TRBD1 is a possible D gene (6 bases). The V end was cut by 3 bases, the J end by 3 bases, with 8 bases between. Germline assignment: CDR1 MDHEN and CDR2 SYDVKM. The CDR3 extends over 13 amino acids. CDR3 region: CASSFWTDYGYTF. CDR3 nucleotide sequence: TGTGCCAGCAGTTTCTGGACAGACTATGGCTACACCTTC.

Here the CDR3 DNA reads TGTGCCAGCAGACAGACAGGCCTGCCTTATCAGCCCCAGCATTTT. Translating gives CASRQTGLPYQPQHF. This rearrangement joins TRBV27 to TRBJ1-5; D perhaps matches TRBD1 (6 bases). The germline V gene encodes CDR1 MNHEY and CDR2 SMNVEV (reference sequence). CDR3 length: 15 residues. V was pared by 6 bases and J by 5 bases, with 17 bases between.

J is TRBJ1-5 and V is TRBV19, with D unresolved. V was clipped by 1 base and J by 3 bases, with 4 bases between them. CDR3 length: 13 amino acids. CDR1 is LNHDA and CDR2 is SQIVND in the germline V gene (reference sequence). The DNA for the CDR3 is TGTGCCAGTAGTATAGCCTTCAATCAGCCCCAGCATTTT. Amino acid sequence: CASSIAFNQPQHF.

The chain joins TRBV5-1 to TRBJ2-1; 7 bases line up with TRBD1. The germline CDR1 and CDR2 sequences are SGHRS and YFSETQ. The CDR3 totals 17 residues. The trim removed 3 bases at V and 1 base at J, leaving 10 bases unmatched. CDR3 sequence: CASSSRTGLGSYNEQFF. For the CDR3, the DNA is TGCGCCAGCAGCTCGAGGACAGGCTTAGGGTCCTACAATGAGCAGTTCTTC.

V and J are TRBV28 and TRBJ2-7; TRBD2 matches at 10 bases. The CDR3 runs 15 residues. Germline CDR1 and CDR2: MDHEN and SYDVKM. V shed 6 bases, J shed 0 bases, and the junction held 5 bases outside the gene matches. CDR3 coding DNA: TGTGCCAGCAGGGGGACTAGCGCCGCCTCCTACGAGCAGTACTTC. This encodes CASRGTSAASYEQYF.

Note on this clone: At the DNA level, this CDR3 is encoded by other sequences in the same sample as well. This sequence joins TRBV11-2 and TRBJ2-7; D unresolved. Germline CDR1 reads SGHAT; CDR2 reads FQNNGV. V was shortened by 1 base and J by 4 bases, with 5 bases between the two germline ends. The CDR3 covers 12 residues. CDR3 nucleotide sequence: TGTGCCAGCAGCTTAGGTAGTTACGAGCAGTACTTC. It encodes CASSLGSYEQYF.

In DNA, the CDR3 is TGTGCCTCAGGTGGGAGGGGACTAGATCACTACGAGCAGTACTTC. As protein: CASGGRGLDHYEQYF. This rearrangement joins TRBV10-3 to TRBJ2-7; 8 positions agree with TRBD2. The germline V gene encodes CDR1 ENHRY and CDR2 SYGVKD. After removal of 11 bases from V and 3 bases from J, the junction contained 15 bases not matched to a gene. The CDR3 has 15 residues.

The chain links TRBV7-9 to TRBJ1-2, with D possibly being TRBD1 (5 bases). The CDR3 length is 12 residues. With 5 bases removed from V and 12 bases from J, the gap between germline ends came to 16 bases. The germline gives CDR1 SEHNR, CDR2 FQNEAQ (reference sequence). The CDR3 coding sequence is TGTGCCAGCAGCCCTCAAGACAGTCAACACACCTTC. Amino acids: CASSPQDSQHTF. The full variable domain, completed using reference TRBV7-9 and TRBJ1-2, is DTGVSQNPRHKITKRGQNVTFRCDPISEHNRLYWYRQTLGQGPEFLTYFQNEAQLEKSRLLSDRFSAERPKGSFSTLEIQRTEQGDSAMYLCASSPQDSQHTFGSGTRLTVV.

The chain joins TRBV2 to TRBJ2-6; D gene unclear. This CDR3 comprises 17 residues. Trimming removed 6 bases at V and 0 bases at J, with 15 bases between. The germline CDR1 and CDR2 sequences are SNHLY and FYNNEI. The CDR3 nucleotides are TGTGCCAGCAGCCTCTCTGGGCCACCCTCTGGGGCCAACGTCCTGACTTTC. It specifies CASSLSGPPSGANVLTF.

V and J are TRBV7-2 and TRBJ2-5; tentative D call: TRBD2 (5 bases). V lost 5 bases to trimming and J lost 5 bases, with 12 bases between them. Germline V lookup: CDR1 SGHTA, CDR2 FQGNSA. The length of the CDR3 is 13 residues. This chain's CDR3 is CASSTGIAETQYF. The DNA of the CDR3 is TGTGCCAGCAGCACCGGGATTGCGGAGACCCAGTACTTC.

On this clone: The sample holds other DNA sequences that translate to the same CDR3. CDR3 residues: CSVVQGFTEAFF. The CDR3 coding sequence is TGCAGCGTTGTCCAGGGTTTCACTGAAGCTTTCTTT. The chain combines TRBV29-1 with TRBJ1-1, with D possibly matching TRBD1 (5 bases). Germline V lookup: CDR1 SQVTM, CDR2 ANQGSEA. This CDR3 spans 12 amino acids. The V end lost 4 bases, the J end lost 4 bases, and 10 bases lay between the germline ends.

The chain joins TRBV2 to TRBJ2-1; possible D gene TRBD2, 5 bases. V shed 6 bases and J shed 7 bases, with 10 bases lying between them. CDR1 SNHLY and CDR2 FYNNEI come from the germline V gene. The length of the CDR3 is 12 residues. The CDR3 DNA is TGTGCCAGCAGCCCCGGGGAGAATGAGCAGTTCTTC. Its translation is CASSPGENEQFF.

The chain links TRBV28 to TRBJ1-4; D unresolved. Trimming took off 1 base at V and 5 bases at J, with 11 bases between the two ends. This CDR3 contains 15 residues. The germline V gene encodes CDR1 MDHEN and CDR2 SYDVKM. The CDR3 nucleotides are TGTGCCAGCAGTTTATACGAGACGGGGAATGAAAAACTGTTTTTT. Protein sequence: CASSLYETGNEKLFF.

V usage is TRBV28 and J usage is TRBJ2-5; TRBD1 might be the D (6 bases). The J call may be mistaken, given a closer DNA end match to TRBJ2-7. The CDR3 totals 16 residues. The germline V gene encodes CDR1 MDHEN and CDR2 SYDVKM. CDR3 protein: CASSPFGAGVTYEQYF. The CDR3 nucleotides are TGTGCCAGCAGCCCCTTCGGGGCAGGGGTCACCTACGAGCAGTACTTC.

The chain has TRBV6-1 and TRBJ1-4; D call uncertain. Germline V gene data show CDR1 as MNHNS and CDR2 as SASEGT. CDR3 length equals 14 residues. Trimming removed 6 bases from V and 5 bases from J, with 13 bases in between. The CDR3 region is CASRRTQQNEKLFF. The CDR3 DNA is TGTGCCAGCAGGCGAACACAGCAAAATGAAAAACTGTTTTTT.

J is TRBJ2-7 and V is TRBV28; the match to TRBD2 covers 8 bases. With V trimmed by 7 bases and J by 3 bases, 11 bases remained unmatched. There are 15 residues in the CDR3. Per the germline V gene, CDR1 is MDHEN and CDR2 is SYDVKM. CDR3 in amino acids: CASTRPRGGFYEQYF. Here the CDR3 DNA reads TGTGCCAGCACCCGACCACGGGGGGGGTTCTACGAGCAGTACTTC.

The chain couples TRBV4-2 to TRBJ2-3; 11 bases are shared with TRBD2. V shed 5 bases and J 1 base; nucleotides not matched to a gene: 8. This CDR3 has 17 residues. Germline CDR1 and CDR2: LGHNA and YNFKEQ. In DNA form, the CDR3 reads TGTGCCAGCAGCTCGGGGACTAGCGGAAGACGCACAGATACGCAGTATTTT. Translated, it gives CASSSGTSGRRTDTQYF.

The chain carries TRBV2 and TRBJ1-2; D gene uncertain. The germline CDR1 and CDR2 sequences are SNHLY and FYNNEI. This CDR3 is 14 amino acids long. Trimming left V 7 bases short and J 4 bases short, with 16 bases between. The CDR3 DNA reads as TGTGCCAGCACCCCCCCGGGAGCTTTCTATGGCTACACCTTC. It translates to CASTPPGAFYGYTF.

The chain links TRBV14 to TRBJ2-1; 11 bases line up with TRBD2. CDR1 SGHDN and CDR2 FVKESK come from the germline V gene. The CDR3 runs to 14 residues. Losses at the gene ends were 5 bases for V and 8 bases for J; bases not matched to a gene: 5. CDR3 amino acids: CASSGGTSGHEQFF. The CDR3 coding sequence is TGTGCCAGCAGCGGAGGGACTAGCGGCCATGAGCAGTTCTTC.

V gene TRBV29-1 combines with J gene TRBJ2-3; D possibly corresponds to TRBD2 (6 bases). CDR3 length: 12 residues. Germline V gives CDR1 SQVTM, CDR2 ANQGSEA. The germline V and J ends were trimmed by 3 bases and 4 bases, with 8 bases remaining between them. CDR3 loop: CSVEDYPDTQYF. As DNA, the CDR3 is TGCAGCGTTGAGGACTATCCAGATACGCAGTATTTT.

This chain joins TRBV5-6 and TRBJ1-1, with a possible D match to TRBD1 (5 bases). Trimming took 5 bases from V and 3 from J, leaving 11 bases between them. Germline CDR1 SGHDT, CDR2 YYEEEE. The CDR3 loop spans 13 amino acids. The DNA for the CDR3 is TGTGCCAGCAGTTTTGGACATTACACTGAAGCTTTCTTT. Protein product: CASSFGHYTEAFF.

The chain joins TRBV11-2 to TRBJ1-5; TRBD1 agrees at 7 bases. V shed 3 bases and J 0 bases; nucleotides not matched to a gene: 8. Germline-derived CDR1 and CDR2 are SGHAT and FQNNGV. The CDR3 consists of 17 residues. CDR3 sequence reads: CASSLTGSPYSNQPQHF. The CDR3 nucleotides read TGTGCCAGCAGCTTGACAGGGAGCCCTTATAGCAATCAGCCCCAGCATTTT.

The V and J genes are TRBV4-2 and TRBJ2-1; D may be TRBD1 (5 bases). This CDR3 has 11 amino acids. Trimming pared 8 bases from V and 8 bases from J, leaving 10 bases between. CDR1 is LGHNA, CDR2 YNFKEQ, per germline. CDR3 residues: CASGWGDEQFF. In nucleotides, the CDR3 is TGTGCCAGCGGGTGGGGCGATGAGCAGTTCTTC.

The rearrangement links TRBV18 to TRBJ1-1; no definite D call. Germline V gene sequence: CDR1 KGHSH, CDR2 LQKENI. The CDR3 consists of 13 residues. Deletions cut 6 bases from V and 4 bases from J, with 12 bases between. This chain's CDR3 is CASSLEDGTEAFF. The CDR3 bases are TGTGCCAGCTCGCTCGAGGATGGCACTGAAGCTTTCTTT.